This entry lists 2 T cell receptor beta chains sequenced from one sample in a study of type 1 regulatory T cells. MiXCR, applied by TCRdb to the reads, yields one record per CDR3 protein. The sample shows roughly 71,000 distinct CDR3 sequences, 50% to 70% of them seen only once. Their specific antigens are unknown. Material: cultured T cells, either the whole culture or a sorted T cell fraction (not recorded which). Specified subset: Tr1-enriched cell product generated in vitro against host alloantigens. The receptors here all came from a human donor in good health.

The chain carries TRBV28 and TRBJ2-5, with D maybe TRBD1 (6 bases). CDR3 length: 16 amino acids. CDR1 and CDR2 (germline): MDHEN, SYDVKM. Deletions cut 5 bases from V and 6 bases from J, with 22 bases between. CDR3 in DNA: TGTGCCAGCAGTGGGTACCATGGGGCAGGGACAAAGACCCAGTACTTC. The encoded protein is CASSGYHGAGTKTQYF.

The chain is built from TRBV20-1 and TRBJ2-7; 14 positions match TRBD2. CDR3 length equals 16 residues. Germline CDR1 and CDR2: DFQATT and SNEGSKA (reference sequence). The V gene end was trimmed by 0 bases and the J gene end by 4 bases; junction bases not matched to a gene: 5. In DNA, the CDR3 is TGCAGTGCTAGAGATATCGGGACTAGCGGGAGTTACGAGCAGTACTTC. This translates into CSARDIGTSGSYEQYF.